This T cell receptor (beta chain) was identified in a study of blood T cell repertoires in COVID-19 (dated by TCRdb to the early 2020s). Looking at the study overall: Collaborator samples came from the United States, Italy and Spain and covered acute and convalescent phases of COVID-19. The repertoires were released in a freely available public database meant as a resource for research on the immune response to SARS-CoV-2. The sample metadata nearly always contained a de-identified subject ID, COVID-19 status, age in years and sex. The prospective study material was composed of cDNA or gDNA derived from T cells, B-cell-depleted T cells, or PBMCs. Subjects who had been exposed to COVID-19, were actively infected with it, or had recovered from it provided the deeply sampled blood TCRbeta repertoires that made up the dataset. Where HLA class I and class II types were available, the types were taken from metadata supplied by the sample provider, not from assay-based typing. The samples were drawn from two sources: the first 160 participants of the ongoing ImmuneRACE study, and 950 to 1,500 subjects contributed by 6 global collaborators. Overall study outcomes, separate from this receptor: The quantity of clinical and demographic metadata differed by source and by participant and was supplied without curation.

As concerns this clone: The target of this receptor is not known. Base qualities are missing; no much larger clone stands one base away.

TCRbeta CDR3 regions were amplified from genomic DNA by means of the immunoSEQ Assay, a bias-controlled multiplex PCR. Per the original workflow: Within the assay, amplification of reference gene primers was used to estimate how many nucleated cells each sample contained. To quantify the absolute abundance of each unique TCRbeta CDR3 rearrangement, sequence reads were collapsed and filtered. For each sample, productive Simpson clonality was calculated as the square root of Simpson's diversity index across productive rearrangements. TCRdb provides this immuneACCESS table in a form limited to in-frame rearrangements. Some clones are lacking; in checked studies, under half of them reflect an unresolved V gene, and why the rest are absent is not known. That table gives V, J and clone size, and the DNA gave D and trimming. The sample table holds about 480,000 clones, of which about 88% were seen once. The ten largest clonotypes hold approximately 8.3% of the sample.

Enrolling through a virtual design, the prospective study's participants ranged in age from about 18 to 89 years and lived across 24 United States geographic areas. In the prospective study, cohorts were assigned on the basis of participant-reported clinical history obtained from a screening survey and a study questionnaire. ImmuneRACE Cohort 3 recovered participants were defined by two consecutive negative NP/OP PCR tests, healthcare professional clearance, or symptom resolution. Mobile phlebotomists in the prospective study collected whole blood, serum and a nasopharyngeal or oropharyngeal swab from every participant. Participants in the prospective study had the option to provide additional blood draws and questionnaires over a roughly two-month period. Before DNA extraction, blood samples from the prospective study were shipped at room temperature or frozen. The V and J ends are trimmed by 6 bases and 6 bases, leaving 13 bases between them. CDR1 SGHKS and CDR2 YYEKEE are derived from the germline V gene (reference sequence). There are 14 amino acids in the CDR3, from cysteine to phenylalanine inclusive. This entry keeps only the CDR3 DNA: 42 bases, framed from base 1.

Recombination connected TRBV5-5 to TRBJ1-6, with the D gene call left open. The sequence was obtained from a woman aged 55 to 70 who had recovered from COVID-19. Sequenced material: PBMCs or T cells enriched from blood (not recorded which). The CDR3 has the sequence CASILSVLNSPLHF. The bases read TGTGCCAGCATTCTGTCGGTTCTTAATTCACCCCTCCACTTT.